This T cell receptor beta chain was found in a study of neurological immune-mediated disorders. 5'RACE employing 10-nucleotide random UMIs yielded the cDNA. TCRdb re-analysed the 5' RACE reads in MiXCR, keeping a single row per CDR3 protein. The sample lists around 66,000 distinct CDR3 sequences; roughly 4.9% were seen once. Trimming stripped 3 bases from V and 5 bases from J, with 5 bases between. CDR1 and CDR2 from the germline V gene are LGHNA and YSLEER. There are 11 residues in the CDR3. Ten or more counts support this clonotype. This TCR derives from a woman between 70 and 85 years old with multiple sclerosis. The V gene is TRBV4-3, the J gene TRBJ2-7; D uncertain. Sequenced input: PBMCs. CDR3 sequence (DNA): TGCGCCAGCAGCCAGGGTAACGAGCAGTACTTC. Amino acid sequence: CASSQGNEQYF.